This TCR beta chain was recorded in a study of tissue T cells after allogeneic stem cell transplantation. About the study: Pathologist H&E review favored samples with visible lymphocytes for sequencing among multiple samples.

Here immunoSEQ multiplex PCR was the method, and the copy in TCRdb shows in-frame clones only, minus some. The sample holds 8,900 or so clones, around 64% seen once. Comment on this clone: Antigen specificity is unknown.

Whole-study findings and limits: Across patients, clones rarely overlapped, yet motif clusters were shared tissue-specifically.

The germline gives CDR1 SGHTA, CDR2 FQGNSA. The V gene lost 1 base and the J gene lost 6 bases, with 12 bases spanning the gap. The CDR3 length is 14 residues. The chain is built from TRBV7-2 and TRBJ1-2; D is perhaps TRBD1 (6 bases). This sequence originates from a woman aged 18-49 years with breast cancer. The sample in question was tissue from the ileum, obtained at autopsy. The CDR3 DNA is TGTGCCAGCAGCTTAGACCTGGGGGCGAATGGCTACACCTTC. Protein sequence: CASSLDLGANGYTF.